The TCR beta chain under discussion was sequenced for a study of cytomegalovirus exposure and HLA in healthy donors (dated by TCRdb to 2015 to 2018). General notes on the study: An earlier analysis of some 500 of the donors reported about 290 Gb of sequence data and 120 million or so unique TCR beta sequences from 150 million to 200 million T cells. In a later genetic analysis, genome-wide SNP genotypes for about three fifths of the 666 donors were used, and that subset was treated as a discovery cohort. The study was designed to test whether signatures of past pathogen exposure could be identified by cataloging public T cell receptors. Of the 350 to 450 genotyped donors, 81% were placed in the genetic ancestry cluster associated with self-reported Caucasian donors. Rather than using new phenotypic data, the later analysis identified candidate immune exposures from TCR beta sequences and from how often those sequences occurred across donors. Besides the first cohort of 666 subjects, a separate validation cohort made up of around 120 different subjects was used. Across 398 genotyped donors of the cohort, an average of roughly 230,000 unique TCR beta nucleotide sequences per donor were sequenced, and roughly a sixth of those sequences were non-productive. A later analysis re-examined previously published TCR beta repertoires from just over 650 donors and added high-resolution HLA genotyping to investigate patterns of TCR occurrence. Roughly 300 gigabases of sequencing data and around 80 million unique TCR sequences made up an early release that covered 500 to 700 HLA-typed donors. All discovery cohort repertoires had been generated on a single sequencing platform. Alongside the repertoire data, information on donor age, sex, ethnicity and CMV serostatus was compiled. Typing coverage differed by locus: A, B, C, DRB1 and DQB1 were typed in roughly 620-630 donors, DQA1 in 500 to 550, DPA1 in nearly 610, and DPB1 in 472. The study used immunosequencing to profile the T cell repertoires of approximately 640 subjects and linked those repertoires to cytomegalovirus serostatus. Because of strong linkage in the cohort, roughly five DR-DQ haplotypes were treated as single units for association and clustering. High-throughput TCR immunosequencing, statistical association of individual TCRs with disease status, and machine learning were combined to predict cytomegalovirus infection status. Class I and class II HLA loci were covered by the typing at four-digit resolution. To decide whether each TCR beta V gene segment behaved as functional or pseudogenic, an earlier analysis of fewer than 750 of the donors relied on high-throughput TCR beta sequencing.

A word on this clone: Its cognate antigen has yet to be identified. There are no base qualities to consult, and no much larger clone falls within one base.

The cohort consisted of 600 to 750 healthy bone marrow donors. All cohort members were sampled while nominally healthy, although unrecorded immune exposures were likely present. The donor tested CMV seronegative and was one of the 352 seronegative cohort members. Each donor provided a peripheral blood sample, and peripheral blood mononuclear cells were used for TCR beta sequencing. The Qiagen DNeasy Blood Extraction Kit was used to extract genomic DNA from the blood cell samples. Findings and caveats that apply to the study as a whole: Sequencing depth was assumed to be roughly uniform across donors in the presence/absence analyses, though that assumption may not hold. According to a later analysis, most CMV-associated TCR beta chains appeared to be HLA-restricted, and the HLA associations seemed to be driven largely by CMV exposure. Some IMGT-functional V segments, including TRBV6-2 and TRBV6-3, could not be told apart with the 87-base-pair reads, so those segments were excluded. Several of the top co-occurrence clusters appeared to be linked to parvovirus B19, influenza, CMV and Epstein-Barr virus, according to a later analysis. In the study, some 180 TCR beta chains were listed as associated with cytomegalovirus. When HLA alleles, especially DR and DQ, strongly co-occurred, attributing TCR associations to individual alleles was difficult. A later analysis found that TCR association rates varied across HLA loci, with DRB1 alleles showing the most associated TCRs and HLA-C alleles the fewest. Compared with equally common non-associated chains, HLA-associated TCR beta chains in a later analysis were more clonally expanded and had lower generation probabilities. Most TCR sequences were seen in very few donors, while some public TCRs were found in many individuals. According to a later genetic analysis, donors in an Asian-associated ancestry cluster had fewer N-insertions in productive TCRs than the approximately 700-donor mean. Correlated functional status among segregating V segments might be attributable to linkage disequilibrium, but an unknown experimental factor could not be ruled out. In a later analysis, some 17,000 TCR beta sequences were associated with specific HLA alleles at a false discovery rate of 0.05. An earlier analysis of 587 of the donors showed that most TCR beta V segments appeared in productive rearrangements either about 87% or about 30% of the time, which broadly matched IMGT annotations. The cohort was sequenced for TCR beta chains only, and without alpha or paired-chain data the features that could be detected were limited. Because HLA typing was missing for some donors at each locus, association tests included only the typed subset. About 17 rarely observed V segments, including chromosome 9 orphons, were excluded from the earlier analysis of some 590 of the donors because counts were too low. CMV serostatus was the only immune exposure information available for the cohort. It was suggested by the authors that the approach could potentially be generalized to other disease states and immunological phenotypes. A further reported finding was that TCR beta sequences accurately predicted the HLA-A and HLA-B alleles for most subjects in the first cohort. The classifier was reported to diagnose cytomegalovirus status with high specificity and sensitivity in both the original and validation cohorts. A few of the identified cytomegalovirus-associated TCR beta chains were confirmed in vitro to be specific for cytomegalovirus antigens. A cluster of highly shared sequence variants was judged likely to represent a technical artifact of the sequencing pipeline. A later genetic analysis associated a missense DCLRE1C variant with V-gene and J-gene trimming of TCR beta chains, and an independent cohort replicated the association.

The library was generated by the immunoSEQ multiplex PCR assay. For the multiplex PCR, a mixture combining 60 forward primers for TCR Vbeta segments and 13 reverse primers for TCR Jbeta segments was used. Amplification of the CDR3 region of rearranged TCR beta genes was performed with a multiplex PCR assay on genomic DNA. The Illumina HiSeq System was used to sequence the amplified TCR beta libraries as 87-base-pair reads. The authors processed their data as follows. Across the roughly 670 repertoires, a later analysis counted approximately 83 million unique TCR beta chains, some 11 million of which were shared by at least two donors. Raw reads were error-corrected and collapsed into unique sequences with a nearest-neighbor algorithm that merged closely related sequences to remove PCR and sequencing errors. CDR3 sequences were aligned to IMGT reference sequences to assign V, D and J gene segments. For a sequence to be retained, a match of at least six nucleotides was required to both a V gene segment and a J gene segment. Rearrangements were classified as productive when the CDR3 lacked stop codons and remained in frame with V and J, and all other rearrangements were classified as non-productive. Following IMGT convention, CDR3 was defined as the stretch from the second conserved V-encoded cysteine up to the conserved J-encoded phenylalanine. The earlier analysis of about 560 of the donors excluded any sequence lacking an unambiguous match to a single V gene segment. An earlier analysis of a few hundred of the donors called V segments functional above 56.7% productive rearrangements and segregating when the between-donor standard deviation exceeded 5%. A statistical classification framework was built for diagnosing cytomegalovirus status from the catalog of TCR beta chain sequences. V and J gene assignment, in a later analysis, came from comparing TCR nucleotide sequences with IMGT/GENE-DB human TR gene sequences. Using the TCRdist pipeline, a later analysis assigned CDR3 sequences along with most-parsimonious VDJ recombination scenarios. In a later analysis, each TCR beta chain was defined by its CDR3 amino acid sequence together with its V-gene family, and reads without a unique V-gene family were excluded. As a way to deal with suspected cross-contamination and a sequencing artifact, a later analysis dropped over 550 nucleotide sequences that were highly shared and had low generation probability. A later analysis calculated a clonal expansion index for each public chain from normalized within-repertoire ranks of inferred template counts. A later analysis computed generation probabilities with a VDJ recombination model fitted to out-of-frame rearrangements, and checked the results against IGoR. Hypergeometric tests were used in a later analysis to score TCR-TCR, TCR-HLA and TCR-CMV co-occurrence, with a repertoire-size bias correction applied to the TCR pairs. A later analysis estimated false discovery rates by permuting HLA or CMV assignments 20 times. In a later analysis, co-occurring TCRs were grouped using DBSCAN, with TCRdist sequence similarity added in when clustering inside HLA-allele-positive subsets. Co-occurrence clustering excluded repertoires with fewer than 30,000 or more than 120,000 public chains, plus five with anomalous nucleotide sharing. TCRdb obtained this table from immuneACCESS and retained in-frame rearrangements with V and J assigned. These tables miss some clones; where compared with another copy, unresolved V genes account for less than half of the shortfall, and the remainder is unexplained. Clonal size and the V and J genes are those of that table, whereas D and trimming came from the DNA. Here the sample has more than 110,000 clones; about 85% occur a single time. 2.5% to 3.5% of the sample rests with the top ten.

From the germline V gene, CDR1 is SGDLS and CDR2 is YYNGEE. Its CDR3 holds 16 amino acids, cysteine through phenylalanine. The sequence is cut down to CDR3 DNA, 48 bases in frame from base 1. The junction shows trimming of 0 bases on V and 3 bases on J, and the gene matches do not reach 1 base of it. The origin of this receptor is a female donor in good health and CMV-seronegative. The specimen sequenced was PBMCs. This chain is built from TRBV9 and TRBJ2-5, with 14 bases matching TRBD2. CDR3 sequence: CASSVAGLAGEETQYF. In nucleotide form, the sequence is TGTGCCAGCAGCGTAGCGGGACTAGCGGGAGAAGAGACCCAGTACTTC.